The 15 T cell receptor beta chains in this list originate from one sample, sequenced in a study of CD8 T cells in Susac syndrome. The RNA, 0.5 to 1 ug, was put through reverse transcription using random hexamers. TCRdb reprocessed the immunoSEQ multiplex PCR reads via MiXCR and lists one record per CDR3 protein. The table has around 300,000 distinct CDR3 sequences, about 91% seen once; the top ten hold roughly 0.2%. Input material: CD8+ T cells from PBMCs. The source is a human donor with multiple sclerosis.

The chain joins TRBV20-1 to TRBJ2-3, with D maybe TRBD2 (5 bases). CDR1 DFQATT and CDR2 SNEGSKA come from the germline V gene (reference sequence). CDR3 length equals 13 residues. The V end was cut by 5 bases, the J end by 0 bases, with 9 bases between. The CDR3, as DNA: TGCAGTGCTCTGGGGAGTAGCACAGATACGCAGTATTTT. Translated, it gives CSALGSSTDTQYF.

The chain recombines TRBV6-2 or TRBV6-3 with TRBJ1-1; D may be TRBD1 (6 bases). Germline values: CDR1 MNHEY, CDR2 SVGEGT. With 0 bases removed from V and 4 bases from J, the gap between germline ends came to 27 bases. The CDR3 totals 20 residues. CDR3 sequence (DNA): TGTGCCAGCAGTTACTCCCAGAAGAGGGGAGACAGGCCGAGAAGCACTGAAGCTTTCTTT. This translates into CASSYSQKRGDRPRSTEAFF.

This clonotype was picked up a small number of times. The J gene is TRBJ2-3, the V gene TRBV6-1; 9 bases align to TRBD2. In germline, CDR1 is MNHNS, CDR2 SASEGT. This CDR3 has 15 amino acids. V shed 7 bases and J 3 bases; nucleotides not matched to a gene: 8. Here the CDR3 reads CASNSLAGRTDTQYF. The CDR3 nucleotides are TGTGCCAGCAACTCACTAGCGGGCAGAACAGATACGCAGTATTTT.

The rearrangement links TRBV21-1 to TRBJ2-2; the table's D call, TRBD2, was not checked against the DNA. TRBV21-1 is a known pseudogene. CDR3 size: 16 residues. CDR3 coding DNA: TGTGCCAGCAGCAAAGTTCTAGAACTAGCGGCCGGGGAGCTGTTTTTT. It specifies CASSKVLELAAGELFF.

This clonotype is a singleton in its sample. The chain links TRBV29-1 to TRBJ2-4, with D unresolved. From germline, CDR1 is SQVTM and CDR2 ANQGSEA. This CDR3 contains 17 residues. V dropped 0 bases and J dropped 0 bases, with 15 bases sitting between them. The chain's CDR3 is CSVEDPRPSVAKNIQYF. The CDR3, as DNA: TGCAGCGTTGAAGATCCTCGGCCGTCAGTAGCCAAAAACATTCAGTACTTC.

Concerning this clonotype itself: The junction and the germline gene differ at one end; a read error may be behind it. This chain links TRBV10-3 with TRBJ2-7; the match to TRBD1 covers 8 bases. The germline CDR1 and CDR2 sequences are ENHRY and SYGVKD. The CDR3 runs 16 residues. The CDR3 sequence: CAISESRQGAFYEQHF. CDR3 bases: TGTGCCATCAGTGAGTCGAGGCAGGGGGCTTTCTACGAGCAGCACTTC.

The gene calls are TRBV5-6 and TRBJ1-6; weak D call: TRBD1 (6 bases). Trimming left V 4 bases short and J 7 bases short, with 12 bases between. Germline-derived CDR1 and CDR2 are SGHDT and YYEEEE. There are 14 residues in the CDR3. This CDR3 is CASSPDRMNSPLHF. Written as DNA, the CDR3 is TGTGCCAGCAGCCCCGACAGGATGAATTCACCCCTCCACTTT.

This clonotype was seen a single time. The CDR3 protein is CASSLGASGASEQYF. The CDR3 nucleotides read TGTGCCAGCAGCTTAGGTGCTAGCGGGGCCTCAGAGCAGTACTTC. The chain links TRBV7-2 to TRBJ2-7, with 9 bases fitting TRBD2. This CDR3 is built from 15 residues. The ends lost 1 base at V and 7 bases at J; junction bases unmatched: 8. Germline-derived CDR1 and CDR2 are SGHTA and FQGNSA.

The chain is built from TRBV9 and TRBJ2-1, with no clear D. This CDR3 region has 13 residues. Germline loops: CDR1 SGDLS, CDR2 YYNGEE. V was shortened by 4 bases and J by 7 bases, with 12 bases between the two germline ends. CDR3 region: CASSSPILNEQFF. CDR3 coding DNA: TGTGCCAGCAGCTCCCCGATTCTTAATGAGCAGTTCTTC.

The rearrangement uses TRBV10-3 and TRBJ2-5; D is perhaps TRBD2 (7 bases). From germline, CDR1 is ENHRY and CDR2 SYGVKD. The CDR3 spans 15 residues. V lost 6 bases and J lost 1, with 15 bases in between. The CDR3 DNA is TGTGCCATCAGCGTAGGGGGGGCACTCCAAGAGACCCAGTACTTC. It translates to CAISVGGALQETQYF.

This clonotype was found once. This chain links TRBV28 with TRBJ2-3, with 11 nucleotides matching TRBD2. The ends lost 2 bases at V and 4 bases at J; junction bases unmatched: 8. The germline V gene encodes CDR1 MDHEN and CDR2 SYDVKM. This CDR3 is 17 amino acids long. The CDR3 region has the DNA TGTGCCAGCAGTTTAAATCCTAGCGGGGGGTTGGCAGATACGCAGTATTTT. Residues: CASSLNPSGGLADTQYF.

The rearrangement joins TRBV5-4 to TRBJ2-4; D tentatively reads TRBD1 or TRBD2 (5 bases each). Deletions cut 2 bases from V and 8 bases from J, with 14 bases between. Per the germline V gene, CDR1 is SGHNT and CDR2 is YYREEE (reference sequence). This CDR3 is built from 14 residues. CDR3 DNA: TGTGCCAGCAGCTTCTGGGGGAGCGGATACATTCAGTACTTC. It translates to CASSFWGSGYIQYF.

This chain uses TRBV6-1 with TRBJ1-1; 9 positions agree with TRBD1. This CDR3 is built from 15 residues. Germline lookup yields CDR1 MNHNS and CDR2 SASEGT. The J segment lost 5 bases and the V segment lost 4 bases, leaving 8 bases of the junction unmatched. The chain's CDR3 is CASSGYGTGRTEAFF. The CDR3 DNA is TGTGCCAGCAGTGGATACGGGACAGGGAGGACTGAAGCTTTCTTT.

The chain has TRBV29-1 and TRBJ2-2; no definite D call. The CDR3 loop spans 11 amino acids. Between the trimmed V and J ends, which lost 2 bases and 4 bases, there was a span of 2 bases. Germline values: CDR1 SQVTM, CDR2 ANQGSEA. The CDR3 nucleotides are TGCAGCGTTGAAAGCACCGGGGAGCTGTTTTTT. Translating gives CSVESTGELFF.

The CDR3 reads CASSQEGRGTDTQYF. DNA for the CDR3: TGCGCCAGCAGCCAAGAAGGGCGGGGCACAGATACGCAGTATTTT. V is TRBV4-1 and J is TRBJ2-3; tentative D call: TRBD2 (5 bases). Germline CDR1 MGHRA, CDR2 YSYEKL. CDR3 length equals 15 residues. V dropped 0 bases and J dropped 1 base, with 8 bases sitting between them.